Below, 16 T cell receptor beta chains from the same sample are listed, as sequenced in a study of cytomegalovirus exposure and HLA in healthy donors. 13 Jbeta primers and 60 Vbeta primers were used for the PCR. Libraries were prepared by immunoSEQ multiplex PCR; TCRdb keeps only in-frame clonotypes and omits some of them. The repertoire holds about 150,000 clones, with about 8.9% as singletons. Material for sequencing was PBMCs. Receptor source: a man in his fifties or sixties in good health and CMV-seronegative.

This clone was counted between two and nine times. V is TRBV18 and J is TRBJ1-2, with D perhaps matching TRBD1 (6 bases). The germline V and J ends were trimmed by 6 bases and 4 bases, with 15 bases remaining between them. There are 14 residues in the CDR3. The V gene's germline CDR1 is KGHSH and CDR2 LQKENI. The CDR3 reads CASSLRQEPYGYTF. The CDR3 DNA reads as TGTGCCAGCTCGCTCCGACAGGAACCCTATGGCTACACCTTC.

The chain employs TRBV29-1 and TRBJ1-1; perhaps TRBD1 as D (5 bases). Trimming cost V 6 bases and J 1 base, with 12 bases left between them. CDR1 is SQVTM, CDR2 ANQGSEA, per germline. The CDR3 is made up of 13 amino acids. DNA of the CDR3: TGCAGCGTGGGGGGGATGACGAACACTGAAGCTTTCTTT. Protein: CSVGGMTNTEAFF.

This chain connects TRBV27 to TRBJ1-2; tentative D call: TRBD1 (5 bases). Germline CDR1 is MNHEY and CDR2 is SMNVEV (reference sequence). The CDR3 runs 14 residues. V was pared by 6 bases and J by 1 base, with 12 bases between. CDR3 region: CASSPGGVNYGYTF. The CDR3 nucleotides read TGTGCCAGCAGCCCCGGAGGGGTTAACTATGGCTACACCTTC.

Relative to its sample, this clone is medium-sized. The CDR3 reads CASGRDNSGANVLTF. The CDR3 DNA reads as TGTGCCAGCGGTCGGGACAACTCTGGGGCCAACGTCCTGACTTTC. The V call is TRBV6-1, the J call TRBJ2-6; possible D gene TRBD1, 6 bases. In germline, CDR1 is MNHNS, CDR2 SASEGT. The CDR3 loop spans 15 amino acids. V lost 8 bases to trimming and J lost 0 bases, with 11 bases between them.

The chain links TRBV19 to TRBJ1-4, with D maybe TRBD1 (5 bases). Germline CDR1 is LNHDA and CDR2 is SQIVND (reference sequence). The CDR3 is 14 amino acids. The germline V and J ends were trimmed by 6 bases and 3 bases, with 11 bases remaining between them. CDR3 DNA: TGTGCCAGTAGGCGACAGTTGGCTAATGAAAAACTGTTTTTT. This encodes CASRRQLANEKLFF.

This sequence joins TRBV2 and TRBJ1-5, with no clear D. Germline V gene lookup returns CDR1 SNHLY and CDR2 FYNNEI. This CDR3 is 14 amino acids long. Trimming left V 1 base short and J 5 bases short, with 9 bases between. The CDR3 loop reads CASSEVGGYQPQHF. CDR3 in DNA: TGTGCCAGCAGTGAAGTAGGAGGTTATCAGCCCCAGCATTTT. Looking up the rest from reference TRBV2 and TRBJ1-5 gives the full variable domain: EPEVTQTPSHQVTQMGQEVILRCVPISNHLYFYWYRQILGQKVEFLVSFYNNEISEKSEIFDDQFSVERPDGSNFTLKIRSTKLEDSAMYFCASSEVGGYQPQHFGDGTRLSIL.

The chain carries TRBV12-5 and TRBJ2-5; 10 bases fit TRBD2. The CDR3 has 15 amino acids. In germline, CDR1 is LGHNT, CDR2 FRNRAP. Unmatched junction bases numbered 5, after V lost 2 bases and J lost 5 bases. The CDR3 spells CASGLTLAGRETQYF. In DNA form, the CDR3 reads TGTGCTAGTGGTTTGACACTAGCGGGACGGGAGACCCAGTACTTC.

The chain employs TRBV10-3 and TRBJ2-2; 7 bases agree with TRBD2. The CDR3 covers 17 residues. The V and J ends lost 10 bases and 7 bases, in that order; junction bases with no gene match: 21. CDR1 is ENHRY and CDR2 is SYGVKD in the germline V gene. This CDR3 is CATGPQASGSRGGELFF. The CDR3 nucleotides read TGTGCCACAGGGCCGCAGGCTAGCGGTTCTAGAGGCGGGGAGCTGTTTTTT.

This rearrangement joins TRBV5-1 to TRBJ2-1; 9 bases align to TRBD2. The CDR3 sequence is 17 residues long. Germline CDR1 SGHRS, CDR2 YFSETQ. Losses at the gene ends were 8 bases for V and 2 bases for J; bases not matched to a gene: 14. CDR3 region: CASLPQGSGGPYNEQFF. For the CDR3, the DNA is TGCGCCAGTCTACCTCAAGGTAGCGGGGGCCCCTACAATGAGCAGTTCTTC.

The rearrangement links TRBV28 to TRBJ2-7, with D perhaps matching TRBD2 (6 bases). The CDR3 runs to 15 residues. The ends were cut back, 7 bases at V and 1 base at J, with 17 bases in the middle. Germline-derived CDR1 and CDR2 are MDHEN and SYDVKM. The DNA for the CDR3 is TGTGCCAGCATTGGAGGGTCGGAAGTGTCCTACGAGCAGTACTTC. As protein: CASIGGSEVSYEQYF.

The chain uses TRBV4-1 and TRBJ1-6; TRBD1 matches 7 bases. Germline assignment: CDR1 MGHRA and CDR2 YSYEKL. CDR3 length: 17 residues. V lost 1 base, J lost 8 bases, and 11 bases stayed unmatched. The CDR3 DNA follows: TGCGCCAGCAGCCAAGCCGTCACAGGGGTATCAGATTCACCCCTCCACTTT. Translation: CASSQAVTGVSDSPLHF.

The chain carries TRBV7-3 and TRBJ2-2; 12 bases agree with TRBD2. Germline V gene lookup returns CDR1 SGHTA and CDR2 FQGTGA. The CDR3 covers 16 residues. J gave up 6 bases and V 4 bases, and 6 bases lay outside the gene matches. CDR3 nucleotides: TGTGCCAGCAGCTCCCAACCTAGCGGGGGGGCCGGGGAGCTGTTTTTT. Encoded protein: CASSSQPSGGAGELFF.

This rearrangement joins TRBV5-1 to TRBJ1-2; 9 bases are a match to TRBD1. The V gene end was trimmed by 3 bases and the J gene end by 7 bases; junction bases not matched to a gene: 7. Per the germline V gene, CDR1 is SGHRS and CDR2 is YFSETQ. This CDR3 is 14 amino acids long. CDR3 residues: CASSSHQTGGGYTF. As DNA, the CDR3 is TGCGCCAGCAGCTCCCATCAGACAGGGGGTGGCTACACCTTC. The complete variable domain, with remaining parts taken from reference TRBV5-1 and TRBJ1-2, reads KAGVTQTPRYLIKTRGQQVTLSCSPISGHRSVSWYQQTPGQGLQFLFEYFSETQRNKGNFPGRFSGRQFSNSRSEMNVSTLELGDSALYLCASSSHQTGGGYTFGSGTRLTVV.

This sequence joins TRBV10-1 and TRBJ1-4, with TRBD1 matching over 8 bases. The CDR3 consists of 14 residues. Germline V CDR1 and CDR2: WNHNN, SYGVQD (reference sequence). The V gene end was trimmed by 6 bases and the J gene end by 7 bases; junction bases not matched to a gene: 7. The CDR3 coding sequence is TGCGCCAGCAGCTCAGGGGGCGCCGGTGAAAAACTGTTTTTT. This codes for CASSSGGAGEKLFF.

A note on this clone: Within the sample, other DNA sequences also encode this same CDR3. V is TRBV5-1 and J is TRBJ1-5; 8 positions agree with TRBD1. Germline loops: CDR1 SGHRS, CDR2 YFSETQ. The junction had 0 bases not matched to a gene; V was cut back by 0 bases and J by 4 bases. There are 14 residues in the CDR3. This chain's CDR3 is CASSLGTGNQPQHF. The CDR3 DNA follows: TGCGCCAGCAGCTTGGGGACAGGGAATCAGCCCCAGCATTTT.

The rearrangement links TRBV30 to TRBJ2-2; tentatively, D is TRBD1 (5 bases). Per germline, CDR1 GTSNPN and CDR2 SVGIG (reference sequence). Trimming took 3 bases from V and 3 from J, leaving 14 bases between them. The CDR3 is 15 amino acids. The CDR3 DNA is TGTGCCTGGAGGGCGACAGCGTCGGACACCGGGGAGCTGTTTTTT. Translation gives CAWRATASDTGELFF. Supplemented by reference TRBV30 and TRBJ2-2, the full variable domain reads SQTIHQWPATLVQPVGSPLSLECTVEGTSNPNLYWYRQAAGRGLQLLFYSVGIGQISSEVPQNLSASRPQDRQFILSSKKLLLSDSGFYLCAWRATASDTGELFFGEGSRLTVL.